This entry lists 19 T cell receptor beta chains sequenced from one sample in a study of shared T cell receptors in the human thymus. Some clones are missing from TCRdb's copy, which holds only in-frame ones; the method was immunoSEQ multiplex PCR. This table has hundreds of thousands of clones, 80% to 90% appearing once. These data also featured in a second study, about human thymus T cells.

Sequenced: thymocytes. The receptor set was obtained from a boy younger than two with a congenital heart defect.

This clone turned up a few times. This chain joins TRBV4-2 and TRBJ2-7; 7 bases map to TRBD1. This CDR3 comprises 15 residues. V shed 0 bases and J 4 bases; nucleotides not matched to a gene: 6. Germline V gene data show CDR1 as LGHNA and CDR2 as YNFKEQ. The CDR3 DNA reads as TGTGCCAGCAGCCAAGAGACAGGGCGAAATTACGAGCAGTACTTC. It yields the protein CASSQETGRNYEQYF.

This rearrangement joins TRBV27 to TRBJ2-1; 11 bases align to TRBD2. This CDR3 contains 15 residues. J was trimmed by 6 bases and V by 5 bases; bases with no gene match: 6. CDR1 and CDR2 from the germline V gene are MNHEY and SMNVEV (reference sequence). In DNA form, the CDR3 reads TGTGCCAGCAGTCTGGGACTAGCGGTCTTCAATGAGCAGTTCTTC. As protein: CASSLGLAVFNEQFF.

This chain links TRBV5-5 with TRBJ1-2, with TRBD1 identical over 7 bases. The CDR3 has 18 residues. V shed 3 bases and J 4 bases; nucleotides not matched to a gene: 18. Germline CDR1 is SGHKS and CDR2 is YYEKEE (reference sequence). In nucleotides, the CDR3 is TGTGCCAGCAGCTACGATAGGGGGCGCAAACCCTACGGCTATGGCTACACCTTC. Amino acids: CASSYDRGRKPYGYGYTF.

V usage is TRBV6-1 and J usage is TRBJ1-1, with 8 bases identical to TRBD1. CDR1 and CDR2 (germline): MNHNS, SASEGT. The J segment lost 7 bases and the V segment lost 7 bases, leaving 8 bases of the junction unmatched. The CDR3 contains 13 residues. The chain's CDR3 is CASTPGDRIEAFF. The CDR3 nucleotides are TGTGCCAGCACACCCGGGGACAGGATTGAAGCTTTCTTT.

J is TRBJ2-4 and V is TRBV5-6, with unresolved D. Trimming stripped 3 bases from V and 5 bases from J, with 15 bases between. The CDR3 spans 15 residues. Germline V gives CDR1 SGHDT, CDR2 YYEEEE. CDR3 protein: CASSSNGRVQNIQYF. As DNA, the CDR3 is TGTGCCAGCAGCTCCAACGGCCGGGTCCAAAACATTCAGTACTTC.

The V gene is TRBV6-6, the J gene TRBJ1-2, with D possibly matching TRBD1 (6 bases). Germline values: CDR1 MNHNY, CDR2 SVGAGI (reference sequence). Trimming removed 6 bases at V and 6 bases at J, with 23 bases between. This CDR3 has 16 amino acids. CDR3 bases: TGTGCCAGCAGCCTCCTCTACGCTGACAGGATCCATGGCTACACCTTC. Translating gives CASSLLYADRIHGYTF.

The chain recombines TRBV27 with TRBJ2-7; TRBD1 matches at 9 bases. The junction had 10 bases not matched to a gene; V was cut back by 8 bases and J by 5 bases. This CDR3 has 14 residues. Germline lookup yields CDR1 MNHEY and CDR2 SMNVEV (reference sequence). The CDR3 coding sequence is TGTGCCAGCCGCCCCCGGACAGGGGCGGACGAGCAGTACTTC. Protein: CASRPRTGADEQYF.

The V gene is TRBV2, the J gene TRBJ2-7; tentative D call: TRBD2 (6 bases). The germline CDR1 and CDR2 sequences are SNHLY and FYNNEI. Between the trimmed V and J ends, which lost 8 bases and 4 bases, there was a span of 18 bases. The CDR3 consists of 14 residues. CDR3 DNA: TGTGCCAGCCTCCGGGACTCTAGCCCATACGAGCAGTACTTC. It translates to CASLRDSSPYEQYF.

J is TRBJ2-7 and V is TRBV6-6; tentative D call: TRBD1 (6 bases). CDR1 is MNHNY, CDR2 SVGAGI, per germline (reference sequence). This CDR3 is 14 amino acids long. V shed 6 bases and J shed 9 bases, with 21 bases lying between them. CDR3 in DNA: TGTGCCAGCAGCCCCGGGACACCTCGGTTGGGGCAGTACTTC. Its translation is CASSPGTPRLGQYF.

CDR3 sequence: CASSQEGQGAGNDEKLFF. DNA of the CDR3: TGTGCCAGCAGCCAAGAAGGGCAGGGGGCGGGGAACGATGAAAAACTGTTTTTT. This sequence joins TRBV4-2 and TRBJ1-4; 8 bases map to TRBD1. The V and J ends lost 0 bases and 6 bases, in that order; junction bases with no gene match: 12. The CDR3 is 18 amino acids. Germline V lookup: CDR1 LGHNA, CDR2 YNFKEQ.

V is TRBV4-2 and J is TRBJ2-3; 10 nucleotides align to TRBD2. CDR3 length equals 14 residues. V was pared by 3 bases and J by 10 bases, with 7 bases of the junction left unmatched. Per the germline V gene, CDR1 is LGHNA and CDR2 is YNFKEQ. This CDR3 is CASSHQREGRSQYF. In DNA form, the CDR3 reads TGTGCCAGCAGCCACCAGCGGGAGGGTAGGTCGCAGTATTTT.

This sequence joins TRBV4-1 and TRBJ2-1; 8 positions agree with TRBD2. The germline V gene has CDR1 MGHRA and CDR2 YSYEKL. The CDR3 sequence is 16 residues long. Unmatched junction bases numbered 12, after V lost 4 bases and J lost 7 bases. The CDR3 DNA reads TGCGCCAGCAGCCGAATAGCGGGACCCTCTCGAAATGAGCAGTTCTTC. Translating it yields CASSRIAGPSRNEQFF.

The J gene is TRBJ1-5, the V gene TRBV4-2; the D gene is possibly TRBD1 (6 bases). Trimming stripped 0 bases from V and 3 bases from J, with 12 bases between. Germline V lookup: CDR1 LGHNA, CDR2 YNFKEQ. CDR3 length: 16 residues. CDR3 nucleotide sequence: TGTGCCAGCAGCCAAGATCTAACAGGGCCCAATCAGCCCCAGCATTTT. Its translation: CASSQDLTGPNQPQHF.

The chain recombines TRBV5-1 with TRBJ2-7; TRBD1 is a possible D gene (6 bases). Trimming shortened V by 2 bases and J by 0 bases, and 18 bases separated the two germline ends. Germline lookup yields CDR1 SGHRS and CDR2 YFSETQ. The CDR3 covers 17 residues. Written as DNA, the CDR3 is TGCGCCAGCAGCTTACACGCGCAGGGACACTACTCCTACGAGCAGTACTTC. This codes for CASSLHAQGHYSYEQYF.

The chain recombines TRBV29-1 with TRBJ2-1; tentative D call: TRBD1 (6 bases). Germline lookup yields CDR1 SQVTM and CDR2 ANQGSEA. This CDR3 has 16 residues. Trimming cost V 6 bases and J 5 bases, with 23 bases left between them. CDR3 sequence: CSVQGKRGPKDNEQFF. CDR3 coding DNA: TGCAGCGTCCAGGGGAAGAGAGGTCCAAAAGACAATGAGCAGTTCTTC.

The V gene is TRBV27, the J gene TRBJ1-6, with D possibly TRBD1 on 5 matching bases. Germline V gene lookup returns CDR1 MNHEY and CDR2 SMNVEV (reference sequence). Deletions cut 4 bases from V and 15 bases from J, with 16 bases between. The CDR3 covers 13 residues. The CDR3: CASSSDSSPSLHF. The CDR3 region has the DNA TGTGCCAGCAGTTCAGACAGCTCCCCTAGCCTCCACTTT.

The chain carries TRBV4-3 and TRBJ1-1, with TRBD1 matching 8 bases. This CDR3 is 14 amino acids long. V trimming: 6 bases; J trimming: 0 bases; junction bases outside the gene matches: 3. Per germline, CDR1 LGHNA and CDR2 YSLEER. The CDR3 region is CASRRTGMNTEAFF. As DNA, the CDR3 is TGCGCCAGCAGAAGGACAGGGATGAACACTGAAGCTTTCTTT.

Written as DNA, the CDR3 is TGTGCCAGCAGTGAACTCCCGGGTGCCTTAAACACCGGGGAGCTGTTTTTT. Translating it yields CASSELPGALNTGELFF. V and J are TRBV2 and TRBJ2-2; D unclear. Germline V lookup: CDR1 SNHLY, CDR2 FYNNEI. Trimming took off 2 bases at V and 2 bases at J, with 15 bases between the two ends. The CDR3 runs to 17 residues.

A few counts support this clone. The CDR3 spells CASSAGLAGAYEQYF. DNA for the CDR3: TGTGCCAGCAGTGCGGGGCTAGCGGGAGCTTACGAGCAGTACTTC. The chain links TRBV2 to TRBJ2-7; 10 bases fit TRBD2. The CDR3 length is 15 residues. The V gene end was trimmed by 4 bases and the J gene end by 4 bases; junction bases not matched to a gene: 7. CDR1 SNHLY and CDR2 FYNNEI come from the germline V gene.